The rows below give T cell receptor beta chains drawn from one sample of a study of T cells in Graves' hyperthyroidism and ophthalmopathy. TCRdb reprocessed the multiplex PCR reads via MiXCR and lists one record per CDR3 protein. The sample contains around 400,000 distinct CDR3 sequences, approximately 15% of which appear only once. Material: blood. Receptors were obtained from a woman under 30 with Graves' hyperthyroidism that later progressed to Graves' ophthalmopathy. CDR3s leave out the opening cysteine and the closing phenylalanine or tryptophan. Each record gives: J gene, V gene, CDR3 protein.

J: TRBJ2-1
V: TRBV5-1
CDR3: ASSNPGDRGPQVEQF

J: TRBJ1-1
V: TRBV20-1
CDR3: SASRSGTLGHPLSGTEAF

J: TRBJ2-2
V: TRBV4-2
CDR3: ASGTGGTGELF

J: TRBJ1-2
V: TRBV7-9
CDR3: ASSHSGTGAYGYT

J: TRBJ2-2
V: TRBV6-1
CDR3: ASSQFLTGELF

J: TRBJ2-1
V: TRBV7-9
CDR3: ASSLQF

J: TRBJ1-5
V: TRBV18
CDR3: ASSSDRDQPQH

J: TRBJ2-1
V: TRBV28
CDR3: ASRTPSPEQF

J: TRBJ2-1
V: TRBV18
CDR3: ASSAGTGLPTYNEQF

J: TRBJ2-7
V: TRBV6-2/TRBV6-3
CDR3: ASSAGTGGSYEQY

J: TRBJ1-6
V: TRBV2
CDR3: ASSSLGQGNSPLH

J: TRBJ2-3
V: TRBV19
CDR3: ASSIGQGGRSYTDTQY

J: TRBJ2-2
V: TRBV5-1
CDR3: ASYRGRGTGELF

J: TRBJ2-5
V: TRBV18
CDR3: ASSPRTGAQETQY

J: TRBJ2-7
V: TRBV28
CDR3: ASEIGGQGNTDYEQY

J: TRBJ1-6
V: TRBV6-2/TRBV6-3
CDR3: ASRQGLGSPLH

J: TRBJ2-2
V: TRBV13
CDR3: ASSPTVNTGELF

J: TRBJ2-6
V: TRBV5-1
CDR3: ASNLDRTGVLGANVLT

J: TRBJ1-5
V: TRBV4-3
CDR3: ASSQDLGGARQPQH

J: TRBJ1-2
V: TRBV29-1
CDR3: SVGGYGYT

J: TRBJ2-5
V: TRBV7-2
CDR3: ASSQGPTGRETQY

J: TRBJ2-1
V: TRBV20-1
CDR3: SAKGVLAGEGSYNEQF

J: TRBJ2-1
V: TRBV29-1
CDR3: SVRSGKDEQF

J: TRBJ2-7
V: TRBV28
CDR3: ASSSQLSSYEQY

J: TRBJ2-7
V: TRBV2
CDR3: ASSAGTGISYEQY

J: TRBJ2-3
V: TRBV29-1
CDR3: SVGGSTGDYADTQY

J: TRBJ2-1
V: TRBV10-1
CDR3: ASSELGDRGYNEQF

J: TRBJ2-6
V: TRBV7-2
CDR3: ASSLVSGTGNVLT

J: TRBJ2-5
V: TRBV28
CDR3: ASRGQETQY

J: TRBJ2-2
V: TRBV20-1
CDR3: SARSRTSGRADGELF

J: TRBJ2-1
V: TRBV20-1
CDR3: SARGLAEYNEQF

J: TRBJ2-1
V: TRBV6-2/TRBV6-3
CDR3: ASGTRQF

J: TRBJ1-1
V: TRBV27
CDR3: ASSLQGDTEAF

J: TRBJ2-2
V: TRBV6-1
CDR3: ASSILADNTGELF

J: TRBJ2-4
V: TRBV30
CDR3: ASPRDRVNIQY

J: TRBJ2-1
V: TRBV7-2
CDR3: ASSSPTSGRAGRSYNEQF

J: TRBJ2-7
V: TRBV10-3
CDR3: AIAGQGSEQY

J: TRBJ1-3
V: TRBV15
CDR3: ATSRDRNSGNTIY

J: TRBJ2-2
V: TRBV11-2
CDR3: ASSLDLPNSNTGELF

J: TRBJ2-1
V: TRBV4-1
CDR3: ASSRIRDRGVAGEYNEQF

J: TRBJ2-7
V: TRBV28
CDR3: ASSRGLLFAQQY

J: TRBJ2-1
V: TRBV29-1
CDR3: SVEGSGRPSYNEQF

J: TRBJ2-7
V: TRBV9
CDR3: ASTADRGTGEQY

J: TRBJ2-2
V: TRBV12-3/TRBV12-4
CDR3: ALRPSHLTGELF

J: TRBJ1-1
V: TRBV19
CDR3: ASREDRGLHEAF

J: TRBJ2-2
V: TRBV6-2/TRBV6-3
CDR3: ASSYSSPGELF

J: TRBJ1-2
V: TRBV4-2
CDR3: ASSQDVGYT

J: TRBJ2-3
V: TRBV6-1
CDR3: ATIEMTGGDTQY

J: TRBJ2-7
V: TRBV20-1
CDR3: SARDTNLPTYEQY

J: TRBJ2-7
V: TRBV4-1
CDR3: ASSQAWGASSYEQY

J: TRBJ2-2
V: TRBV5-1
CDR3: ASSSKGQGSAGELF

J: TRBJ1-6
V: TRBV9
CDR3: ASSGSGNNSPLH